Listed below are T cell receptor beta chains from one sample, sequenced in a study of T-cell memory formation after mild COVID-19. From the 5' RACE reads, TCRdb called clonotypes with MiXCR, one entry per CDR3 protein. The table lists fewer than 650,000 distinct CDR3 sequences, about a fifth of them singletons. The sample consisted of PBMCs or a T cell subset sorted from them (not recorded which). These TCRs come from an adult woman who had mild COVID-19 (a few samples of this study predate the infection). Cell type and time point are not known. The CDR3 runs from the conserved cysteine through the conserved F or W. The D gene is left open where the match is weak. Clone size appears in some rows only: once, few, many, or a class for an expanded clone.

CDR3aa	CDR3nt	abundance	v_gene	j_gene	d_gene
CASSFGTPGDYEQYF	TGTGCCAGCAGCTTCGGCACACCGGGGGATTACGAGCAGTACTTC	NA	TRBV7-9	TRBJ2-7	NA
CASGYRTGGFGVNTEAFF	TGTGCTAGTGGGTACCGGACAGGGGGCTTTGGGGTGAACACTGAAGCTTTCTTT	few	TRBV12-5	TRBJ1-1	TRBD1
CASSYDEKPLNTEAFF	TGTGCCAGCAGTTACGACGAGAAGCCCCTGAACACTGAAGCTTTCTTT	few	TRBV6-5	TRBJ1-1	NA
CASTRQNSPLHF	TGTGCCAGCACGCGACAGAATTCACCCCTCCACTTT	few	TRBV6-1	TRBJ1-6	NA
CSAFFGRGGGELFF	TGCAGTGCTTTCTTCGGGCGTGGGGGCGGGGAGCTGTTTTTT	NA	TRBV20-1	TRBJ2-2	NA
CASSLVRGQYGYTF	TGTGCCAGCAGTTTAGTGCGGGGTCAGTATGGCTACACCTTC	few	TRBV12-3/TRBV12-4	TRBJ1-2	NA
CASSHPPPWGEKLFF	TGTGCCAGCAGCCACCCCCCACCATGGGGTGAAAAACTGTTTTTT	few	TRBV25-1	TRBJ1-4	NA
CASSQERLAGDNEQFF	TGCGCCAGCAGCCAAGAGAGGCTAGCGGGAGACAATGAGCAGTTCTTC	many	TRBV4-1	TRBJ2-1	TRBD2
CSASPGPPDTQYF	TGCAGTGCTAGCCCGGGACCGCCGGATACGCAGTATTTT	few	TRBV20-1	TRBJ2-3	NA
CASSVEPETLFSYEQYF	TGTGCCAGCAGCGTAGAGCCGGAGACACTTTTCTCCTACGAGCAGTACTTC	few	TRBV9	TRBJ2-7	NA
CASSLYGTGSLYEQYF	TGTGCCAGCAGCCTGTACGGGACAGGGTCTCTCTACGAGCAGTACTTC	NA	TRBV3-1	TRBJ2-7	TRBD1
CASSQVMGLAGDNEQFF	TGTGCCAGCAGCCAAGTTATGGGACTAGCGGGCGACAATGAGCAGTTCTTC	NA	TRBV3-1	TRBJ2-1	TRBD2
CASSFASGTLGNEQFF	TGTGCCAGCAGCTTCGCTAGCGGGACCCTCGGTAATGAGCAGTTCTTC	NA	TRBV11-2	TRBJ2-1	TRBD2
CASSPELGTEGEQYF	TGTGCCAGCAGCCCTGAGCTGGGAACTGAGGGAGAGCAGTACTTC	NA	TRBV3-1	TRBJ2-7	NA
CASSLADPDTQYF	TGTGCCAGCAGCTTAGCAGATCCAGATACGCAGTATTTT	NA	TRBV7-2	TRBJ2-3	NA
CASSLASVGNPWETQYF	TGTGCCAGCAGCTTAGCGTCGGTTGGGAATCCATGGGAGACCCAGTACTTC	few	TRBV7-2	TRBJ2-5	NA
CSAREGGKYGYTF	TGCAGTGCTAGAGAAGGGGGCAAGTATGGCTACACCTTC	few	TRBV20-1	TRBJ1-2	TRBD1
CASSLVPSGGGYEQYF	TGTGCCAGCAGCTTAGTCCCCAGCGGGGGGGGCTACGAGCAGTACTTC	many	TRBV7-2	TRBJ2-7	TRBD2
CASSQEYRSYNEQFF	TGCGCCAGCAGCCAAGAATACCGGTCCTACAATGAGCAGTTCTTC	few	TRBV4-1	TRBJ2-1	NA